This entry describes one T cell receptor beta chain. This specimen belongs to a study of blood T cells in healthy people across ages. This CDR3 is 15 amino acids long. Germline V gene sequence: CDR1 SGHRS, CDR2 YFSETQ. V lost 4 bases and J lost 5; bases outside the gene matches: 7. A second PCR of roughly 7 to 11 cycles used a sample-barcoded 5' primer and a J-beta primer mix. TCRdb analysed the 5' RACE reads with MiXCR anew, one entry per CDR3 protein. This table holds around 790,000 distinct CDR3 sequences, roughly 44% found once. This sequence was found in a man in his sixties in good health. V gene TRBV5-1 combines with J gene TRBJ1-2, with 11 bases fitting TRBD1. Sequencing was carried out using blood. The CDR3 reads CASSPGQGAEYGYTF. DNA of the CDR3: TGCGCCAGCAGCCCTGGACAGGGGGCAGAGTATGGCTACACCTTC.